This entry concerns a single T cell receptor (beta chain). What it recognizes is unknown. The sample originates from a study of beta chain features in type 1 diabetes. The isolated RNA, all of it, was reverse transcribed, so expressed TCRB transcripts were what got sequenced. It was found that naive, central memory and regulatory T cell samples averaged roughly 3.5 million reads. Only in-frame clones appear in the TCRdb table, and some are missing; sequencing was by immunoSEQ multiplex PCR. The sample consists of 310,000 or so clones, roughly 11% of them appearing once. Study conclusions and caveats: Reads derived from cDNA could over-represent cells showing high TCR expression. The naive, central memory and Treg TCRB repertoires looked more alike in patients than they did in healthy donors. In all four CD4+ subsets, TCRB CDR3 length was significantly, moderately reduced in type 1 diabetes.

The CDR3 covers 15 residues. The germline V and J ends were trimmed by 6 bases and 1 base, with 13 bases remaining between them. The V gene's germline CDR1 is SNHLY and CDR2 FYNNEI. The source is a woman in her 30s in good health. The chain uses TRBV2 and TRBJ1-5, with D possibly matching TRBD1 (5 bases). The sequenced material came from naive CD4+ T cells from blood. The CDR3 bases are TGTGCCAGCAGCGTATTGTGGGGCAGCAATCAGCCCCAGCATTTT. Protein: CASSVLWGSNQPQHF.